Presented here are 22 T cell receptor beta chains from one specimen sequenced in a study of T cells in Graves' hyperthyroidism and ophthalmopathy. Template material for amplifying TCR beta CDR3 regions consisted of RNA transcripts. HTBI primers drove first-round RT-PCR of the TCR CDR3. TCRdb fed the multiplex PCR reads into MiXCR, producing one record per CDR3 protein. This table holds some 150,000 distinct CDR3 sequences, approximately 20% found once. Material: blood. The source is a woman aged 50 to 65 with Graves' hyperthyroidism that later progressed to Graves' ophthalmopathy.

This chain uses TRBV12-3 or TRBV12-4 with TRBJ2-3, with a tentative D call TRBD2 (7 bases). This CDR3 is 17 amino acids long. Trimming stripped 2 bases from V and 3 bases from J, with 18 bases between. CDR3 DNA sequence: TGTGCCAGCAGTTTACGCGACGGGAGGAGGGGGACAGATACGCAGTATTTT. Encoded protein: CASSLRDGRRGTDTQYF.

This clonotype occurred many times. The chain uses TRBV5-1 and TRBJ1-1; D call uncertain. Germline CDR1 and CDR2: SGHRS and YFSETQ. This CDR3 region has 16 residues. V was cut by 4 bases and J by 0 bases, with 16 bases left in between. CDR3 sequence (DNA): TGCGCCAGCAGCCCTGGCAACGGGCTAGTGAACACTGAAGCTTTCTTT. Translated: CASSPGNGLVNTEAFF. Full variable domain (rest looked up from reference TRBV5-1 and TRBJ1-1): KAGVTQTPRYLIKTRGQQVTLSCSPISGHRSVSWYQQTPGQGLQFLFEYFSETQRNKGNFPGRFSGRQFSNSRSEMNVSTLELGDSALYLCASSPGNGLVNTEAFFGQGTRLTVV.

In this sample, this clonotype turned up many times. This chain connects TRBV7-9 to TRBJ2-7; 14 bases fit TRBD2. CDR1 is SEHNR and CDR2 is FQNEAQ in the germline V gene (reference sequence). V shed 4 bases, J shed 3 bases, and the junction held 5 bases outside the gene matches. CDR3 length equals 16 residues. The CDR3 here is CASSSPGLAGVYEQYF. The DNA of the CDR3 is TGTGCCAGCAGCTCCCCGGGACTAGCGGGAGTCTACGAGCAGTACTTC.

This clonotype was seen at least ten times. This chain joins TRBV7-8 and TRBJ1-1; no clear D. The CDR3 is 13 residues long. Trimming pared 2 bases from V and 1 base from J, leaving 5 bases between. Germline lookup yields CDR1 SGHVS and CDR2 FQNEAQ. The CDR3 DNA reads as TGTGCCAGCAGCTTAAAGCGGAACACTGAAGCTTTCTTT. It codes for CASSLKRNTEAFF.

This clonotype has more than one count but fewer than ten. CDR3 region: CASSSQGSNEKLFF. The CDR3, as DNA: TGTGCCAGTAGTTCACAGGGATCTAATGAAAAACTGTTTTTT. The chain uses TRBV19 and TRBJ1-4, with a tentative D call TRBD1 (6 bases). This CDR3 region has 14 residues. Germline-derived CDR1 and CDR2 are LNHDA and SQIVND (reference sequence). V lost 5 bases to trimming and J lost 3 bases, with 10 bases between them.

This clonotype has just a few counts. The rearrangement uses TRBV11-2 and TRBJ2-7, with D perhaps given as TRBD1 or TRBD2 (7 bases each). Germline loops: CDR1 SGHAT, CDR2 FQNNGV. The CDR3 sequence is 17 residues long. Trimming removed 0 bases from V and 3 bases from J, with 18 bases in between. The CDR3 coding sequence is TGTGCCAGCAGCTTAGATCGCGGGGGACAGAACTTCTACGAGCAGTACTTC. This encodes CASSLDRGGQNFYEQYF.

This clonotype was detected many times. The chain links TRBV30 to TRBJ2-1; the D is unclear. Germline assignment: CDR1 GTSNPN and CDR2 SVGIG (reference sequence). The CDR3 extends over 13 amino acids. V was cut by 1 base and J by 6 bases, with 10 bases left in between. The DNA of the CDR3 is TGTGCCTGGAGTGGTAGGTCAGGCAATGAGCAGTTCTTC. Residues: CAWSGRSGNEQFF.

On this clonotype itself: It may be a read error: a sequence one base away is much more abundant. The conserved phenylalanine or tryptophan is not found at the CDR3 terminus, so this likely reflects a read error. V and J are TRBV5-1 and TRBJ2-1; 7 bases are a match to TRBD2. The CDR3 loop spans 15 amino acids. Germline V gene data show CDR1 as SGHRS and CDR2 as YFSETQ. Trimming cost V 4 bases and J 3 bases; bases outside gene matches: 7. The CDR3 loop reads CASSETSVSYNEQFS. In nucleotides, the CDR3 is TGCGCCAGCAGCGAAACTAGCGTAAGCTACAATGAGCAGTTCTCC.

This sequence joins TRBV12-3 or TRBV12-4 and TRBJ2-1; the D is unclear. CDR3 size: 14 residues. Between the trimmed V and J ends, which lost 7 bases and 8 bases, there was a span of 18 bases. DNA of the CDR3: TGTGCCAGCACCCCGGGTCCCGCTAAGGATGAGCAGTTCTTC. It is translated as CASTPGPAKDEQFF.

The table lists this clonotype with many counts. CDR3 sequence (DNA): TGTGCCAGCAGCTTAAGGAAATGGGGACTAGCGAACACCGGGGAGCTGTTTTTT. Translating it yields CASSLRKWGLANTGELFF. The chain carries TRBV7-8 and TRBJ2-2; 8 bases align to TRBD2. With V trimmed by 2 bases and J by 0 bases, 8 bases remained unmatched. Germline loops: CDR1 SGHVS, CDR2 FQNEAQ. The CDR3 has 18 residues.

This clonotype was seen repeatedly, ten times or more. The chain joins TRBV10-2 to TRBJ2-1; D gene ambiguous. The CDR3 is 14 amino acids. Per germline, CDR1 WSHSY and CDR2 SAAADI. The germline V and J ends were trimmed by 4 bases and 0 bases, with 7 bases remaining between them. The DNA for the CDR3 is TGCGCCAGCAGTGCCGCAGGCTCCTACAATGAGCAGTTCTTC. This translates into CASSAAGSYNEQFF.

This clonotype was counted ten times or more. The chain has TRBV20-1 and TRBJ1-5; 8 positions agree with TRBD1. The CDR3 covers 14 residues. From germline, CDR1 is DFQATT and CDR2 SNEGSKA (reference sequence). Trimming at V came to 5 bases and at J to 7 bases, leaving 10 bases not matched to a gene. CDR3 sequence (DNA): TGCAGTGCTGCAACGGACAGGGAGAGGCAGCCCCAGCATTTT. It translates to CSAATDRERQPQHF.

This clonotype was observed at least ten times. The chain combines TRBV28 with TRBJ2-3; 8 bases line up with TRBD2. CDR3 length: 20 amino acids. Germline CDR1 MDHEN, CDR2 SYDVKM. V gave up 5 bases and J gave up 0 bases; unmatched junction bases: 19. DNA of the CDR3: TGTGCCAGCAGTCCCGTAGGGCGCGGGGGGCGGGTGGTGAGCACAGATACGCAGTATTTT. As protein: CASSPVGRGGRVVSTDTQYF.

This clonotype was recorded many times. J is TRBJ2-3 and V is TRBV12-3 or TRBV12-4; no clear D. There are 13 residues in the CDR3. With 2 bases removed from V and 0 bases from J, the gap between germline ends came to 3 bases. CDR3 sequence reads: CASSLTSTDTQYF. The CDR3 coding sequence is TGTGCCAGCAGTTTAACAAGCACAGATACGCAGTATTTT.

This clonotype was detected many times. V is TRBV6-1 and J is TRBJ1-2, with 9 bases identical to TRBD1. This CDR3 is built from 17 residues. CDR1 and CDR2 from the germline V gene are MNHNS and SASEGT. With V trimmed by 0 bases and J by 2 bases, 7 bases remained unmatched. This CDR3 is CASSEARRTGANYGYTF. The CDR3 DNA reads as TGTGCCAGCAGTGAAGCGCGTAGGACAGGGGCCAACTATGGCTACACCTTC.

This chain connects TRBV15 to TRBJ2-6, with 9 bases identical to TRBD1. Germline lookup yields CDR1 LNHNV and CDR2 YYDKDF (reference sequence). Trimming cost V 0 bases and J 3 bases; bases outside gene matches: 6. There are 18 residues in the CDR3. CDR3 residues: CATSRDSGTGIGANVLTF. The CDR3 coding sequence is TGTGCCACCAGCAGAGATTCCGGGACAGGGATTGGGGCCAACGTCCTGACTTTC.

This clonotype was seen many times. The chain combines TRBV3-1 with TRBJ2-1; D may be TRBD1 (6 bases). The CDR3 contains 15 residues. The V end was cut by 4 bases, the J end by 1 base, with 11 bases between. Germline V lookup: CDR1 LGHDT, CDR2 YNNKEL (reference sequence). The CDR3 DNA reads TGTGCCAGCAGCCCTCAAAGGGGGTCCTACAATGAGCAGTTCTTC. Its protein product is CASSPQRGSYNEQFF.

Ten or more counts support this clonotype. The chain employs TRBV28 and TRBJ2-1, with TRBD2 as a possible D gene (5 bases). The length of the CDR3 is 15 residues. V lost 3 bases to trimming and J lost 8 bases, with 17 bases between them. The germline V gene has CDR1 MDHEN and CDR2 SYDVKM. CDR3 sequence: CASSFRTPGRDEQFF. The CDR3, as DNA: TGTGCCAGCAGTTTCCGGACTCCTGGGAGAGATGAGCAGTTCTTC.

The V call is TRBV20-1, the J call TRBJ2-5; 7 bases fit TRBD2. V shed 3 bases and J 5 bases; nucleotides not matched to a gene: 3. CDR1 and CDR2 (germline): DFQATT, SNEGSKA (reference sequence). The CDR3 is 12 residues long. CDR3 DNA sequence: TGCAGTGCTAGGGCGGGGGTCGAGACCCAGTACTTC. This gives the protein CSARAGVETQYF.

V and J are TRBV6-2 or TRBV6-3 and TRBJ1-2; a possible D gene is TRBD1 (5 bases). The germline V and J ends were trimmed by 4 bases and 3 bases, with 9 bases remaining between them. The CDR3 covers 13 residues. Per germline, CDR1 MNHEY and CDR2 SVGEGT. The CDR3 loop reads CASSWGLYYGYTF. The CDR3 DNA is TGTGCCAGCAGTTGGGGCCTTTACTATGGCTACACCTTC.

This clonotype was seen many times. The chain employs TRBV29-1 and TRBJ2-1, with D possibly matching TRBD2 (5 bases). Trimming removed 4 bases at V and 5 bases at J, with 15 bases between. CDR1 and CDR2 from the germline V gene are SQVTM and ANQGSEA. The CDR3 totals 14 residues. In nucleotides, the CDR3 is TGCAGCGTTGTCAGGACTTTAGCCGACAATGAGCAGTTCTTC. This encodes CSVVRTLADNEQFF.

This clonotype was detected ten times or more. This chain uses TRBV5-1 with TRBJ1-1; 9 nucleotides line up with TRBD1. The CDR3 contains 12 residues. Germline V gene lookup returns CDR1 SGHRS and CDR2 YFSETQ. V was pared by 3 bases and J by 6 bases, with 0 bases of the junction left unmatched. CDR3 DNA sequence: TGCGCCAGCAGCTGGACAGGGGCTGAAGCTTTCTTT. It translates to CASSWTGAEAFF.